The sequence of this TCR beta chain was determined in a study of T cells after yellow fever vaccination. Study information: Fractions low in cell number were prepared with SMART-Seq v4 Ultra Low Input.

In TCRdb, the 5' RACE reads were re-called with MiXCR into one record per CDR3 protein. Of about 260,000 distinct CDR3 sequences in the sample, about an eighth were seen once. Trimming stripped 5 bases from V and 0 bases from J, with 16 bases between. The CDR3 has 17 residues. Germline CDR1 MNHEY, CDR2 SVGEGT. The sequenced sample was CD4+ T cells sorted from PBMCs, obtained 45 days after the yellow fever booster vaccination. The receptor was isolated from a man aged 25 to 40 who received the YFV17D yellow fever vaccine. The rearrangement joins TRBV6-2 or TRBV6-3 to TRBJ2-2; a possible D gene is TRBD2 (6 bases). CDR3 nucleotides: TGTGCCAGCAGTGGGCATAGAGGGAGGACGAACACCGGGGAGCTGTTTTTT. It is translated as CASSGHRGRTNTGELFF.